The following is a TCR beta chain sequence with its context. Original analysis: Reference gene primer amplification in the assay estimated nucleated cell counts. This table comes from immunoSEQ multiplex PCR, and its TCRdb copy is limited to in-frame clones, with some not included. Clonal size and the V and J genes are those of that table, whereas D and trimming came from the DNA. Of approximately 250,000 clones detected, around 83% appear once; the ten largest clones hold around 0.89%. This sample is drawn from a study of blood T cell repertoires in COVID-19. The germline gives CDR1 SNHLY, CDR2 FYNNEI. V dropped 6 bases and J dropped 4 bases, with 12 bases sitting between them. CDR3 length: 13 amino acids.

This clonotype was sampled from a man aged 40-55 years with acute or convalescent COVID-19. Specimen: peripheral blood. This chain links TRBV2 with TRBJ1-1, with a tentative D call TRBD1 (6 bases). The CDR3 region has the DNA TGTGCCAGCAGAACAGGGATCGGCACTGAAGCTTTCTTT. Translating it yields CASRTGIGTEAFF.